A selection of T cell receptor beta chains follows, all from one sample in a study of vaccination and CD4 T cells after COVID-19. No antigens are known for them. TCRdb processed the PCR reads anew with MiXCR; each CDR3 protein has one entry. The sample includes around 16,000 distinct CDR3 sequences, 52% of them seen just once. Sequencing used CD4+ T cells from blood, cultured in vitro. All receptors come from a human donor who had recovered from COVID-19. Each CDR3 is given with its conserved first and last residue. The order of the fields is clone size, J gene, V gene, D gene, CDR3 protein, CDR3 DNA. D genes are given only for firm matches. Some rows mark clone size as missing; the rest say once, few, many or name a class of expanded clone.

>large|TRBJ1-5|TRBV27|-
CASRRTASNQPQHF
TGTGCCAGCAGACGGACGGCTAGCAATCAGCCCCAGCATTTT
>-|TRBJ1-2|TRBV27|-
CASSFAGLDGYTF
TGTGCCAGCAGTTTTGCAGGGCTGGATGGCTACACCTTC
>-|TRBJ1-1|TRBV6-5|-
CASSYSTNTFTEAFF
TGTGCCAGCAGTTACTCGACCAACACTTTCACTGAAGCTTTCTTT
>-|TRBJ2-6|TRBV12-3/TRBV12-4|-
CASSSGLYSGANVLTF
TGTGCCAGCAGTTCGGGCTTATACTCTGGGGCCAACGTCCTGACTTTC
>few|TRBJ2-1|TRBV20-1|TRBD2
CSAPSGERGGSSYNEQFF
TGCAGTGCCCCCTCCGGGGAGCGGGGGGGGAGCTCCTACAATGAGCAGTTCTTC
>-|TRBJ1-5|TRBV6-2/TRBV6-3|-
CASSDSAKRGNQPQHF
TGTGCCAGCAGTGACTCGGCAAAGAGGGGTAATCAGCCCCAGCATTTT
>once|TRBJ2-1|TRBV28|TRBD2
CASSAPWAGGGEQFF
TGTGCCAGCAGTGCACCTTGGGCGGGGGGAGGGGAGCAGTTCTTC
>-|TRBJ1-2|TRBV6-5|TRBD1
CASSYGPFRQGVYGYTF
TGTGCCAGCAGTTACGGCCCCTTTAGACAGGGAGTTTATGGCTACACCTTC
>-|TRBJ1-5|TRBV20-1|TRBD1
CSAVQGSNQPQHF
TGCAGTGCTGTACAGGGGAGCAATCAGCCCCAGCATTTT
>-|TRBJ1-2|TRBV4-2|-
CASSQDSNRYYGYTF
TGTGCCAGCAGCCAAGATTCGAACAGATACTATGGCTACACCTTC
>-|TRBJ2-7|TRBV12-3/TRBV12-4|-
CASSPSTGEQYF
TGTGCCAGCAGCCCGTCGACAGGAGAGCAGTACTTC
>-|TRBJ2-7|TRBV5-1|TRBD2
CASSPGGATSSYEQYF
TGCGCCAGCAGCCCGGGAGGGGCGACTTCTTCCTACGAGCAGTACTTC
>-|TRBJ2-1|TRBV2|-
CASRSTGTSYNEQFF
TGTGCCAGCAGATCAACAGGGACCTCCTACAATGAGCAGTTCTTC
>-|TRBJ1-6|TRBV6-1|-
CASQKAGRHNSPLHF
TGTGCCAGCCAAAAGGCCGGCAGACATAATTCACCCCTCCACTTT
>few|TRBJ2-3|TRBV10-3|TRBD2
CAISEYDLAATPADTQYF
TGTGCCATCAGTGAGTATGATCTAGCGGCGACCCCAGCGGATACGCAGTATTTT
>-|TRBJ1-6|TRBV30|-
CAWNRAGWEDSPLHF
TGTGCCTGGAATCGGGCAGGGTGGGAGGATTCACCCCTCCACTTT
>-|TRBJ1-5|TRBV20-1|-
CSARIAGVSGNQPQHF
TGCAGTGCTAGAATTGCAGGGGTGAGTGGGAATCAGCCCCAGCATTTT
>-|TRBJ1-1|TRBV19|-
CASSPNARRMNTEAFF
TGTGCCAGTAGCCCCAATGCTCGGCGGATGAACACTGAAGCTTTCTTT
>few|TRBJ1-1|TRBV20-1|-
CSARDVREAFF
TGCAGTGCCCGGGACGTACGAGAGGCTTTCTTT
>once|TRBJ2-7|TRBV7-3|TRBD1
CASSFNAGGSYEQYF
TGTGCCAGCAGCTTCAACGCAGGGGGCTCCTACGAGCAGTACTTC
>-|TRBJ2-2|TRBV6-1|TRBD2
CASSEASGGAGELFF
TGTGCCAGCAGTGAAGCTAGCGGGGGGGCCGGGGAGCTGTTTTTT
>-|TRBJ2-1|TRBV2|-
CASRLQTVEQFF
TGTGCCAGCAGGCTCCAGACCGTTGAGCAGTTCTTC
>-|TRBJ2-5|TRBV4-2|-
CASSQGSSDSRETQYF
TGTGCCAGCAGCCAAGGATCGTCAGACAGCCGAGAGACCCAGTACTTC
>-|TRBJ2-2|TRBV6-2/TRBV6-3|-
CASTKTGRELFF
TGTGCCAGCACGAAGACAGGCCGGGAGCTGTTTTTT
>few|TRBJ1-1|TRBV7-9|-
CASSFTGNTEAFF
TGTGCCAGCAGCTTCACGGGCAACACTGAAGCTTTCTTT
>-|TRBJ2-7|TRBV6-1|TRBD2
CATVGGVGYEQYF
TGTGCCACGGTGGGGGGGGTCGGCTACGAGCAGTACTTC
>-|TRBJ2-3|TRBV20-1|TRBD2
CSASGSGGLDTQYF
TGCAGTGCTTCCGGCAGCGGGGGGTTGGATACGCAGTATTTT
>once|TRBJ2-7|TRBV5-1|TRBD1
CASSYLDRGGEQYF
TGCGCCAGCAGCTACCTGGACAGGGGGGGCGAGCAGTACTTC
>few|TRBJ1-3|TRBV20-1|TRBD1
CSARGQGYSGNTIYF
TGCAGTGCTAGGGGACAGGGATACTCTGGAAACACCATATATTTT
>-|TRBJ2-5|TRBV19|-
CASSATTGTQYF
TGTGCCAGTAGCGCGACGACAGGAACCCAGTACTTC
>-|TRBJ1-5|TRBV30|-
CAWSVDLNQPQHF
TGTGCCTGGAGTGTAGACCTGAATCAGCCCCAGCATTTT
>-|TRBJ2-1|TRBV6-1|TRBD2
CASSETSGGYNEQFF
TGTGCCAGCAGTGAAACTAGCGGGGGGTACAATGAGCAGTTCTTC
>once|TRBJ1-1|TRBV12-3/TRBV12-4|-
CASSFRLGLSGTEAFF
TGTGCCAGCAGTTTTAGGTTGGGGTTATCGGGCACTGAAGCTTTCTTT
>-|TRBJ1-1|TRBV12-3/TRBV12-4|-
CASTLRENTEAFF
TGTGCCAGCACCCTTCGGGAGAACACTGAAGCTTTCTTT
>-|TRBJ1-1|TRBV11-2|-
CASSLVTGEAFF
TGTGCCAGCAGCTTAGTTACAGGTGAAGCTTTCTTT
>few|TRBJ2-2|TRBV7-8|TRBD1
CASSPWTGGVGGELFF
TGTGCCAGCAGCCCCTGGACAGGGGGCGTTGGTGGGGAGCTGTTTTTT
>few|TRBJ1-1|TRBV11-3|-
CASSLGGPEAFF
TGTGCCAGCAGCTTAGGGGGTCCTGAAGCTTTCTTT
>-|TRBJ1-2|TRBV30|-
CAWYGTDKSGYTF
TGTGCCTGGTACGGGACGGACAAAAGTGGCTACACCTTC
>once|TRBJ2-5|TRBV20-1|-
CSAPYAGTQYF
TGCAGTGCTCCATACGCGGGGACCCAGTACTTC
>-|TRBJ1-2|TRBV9|TRBD1
CASSATGGAGYTF
TGTGCCAGCAGCGCCACAGGGGGGGCTGGCTACACCTTC